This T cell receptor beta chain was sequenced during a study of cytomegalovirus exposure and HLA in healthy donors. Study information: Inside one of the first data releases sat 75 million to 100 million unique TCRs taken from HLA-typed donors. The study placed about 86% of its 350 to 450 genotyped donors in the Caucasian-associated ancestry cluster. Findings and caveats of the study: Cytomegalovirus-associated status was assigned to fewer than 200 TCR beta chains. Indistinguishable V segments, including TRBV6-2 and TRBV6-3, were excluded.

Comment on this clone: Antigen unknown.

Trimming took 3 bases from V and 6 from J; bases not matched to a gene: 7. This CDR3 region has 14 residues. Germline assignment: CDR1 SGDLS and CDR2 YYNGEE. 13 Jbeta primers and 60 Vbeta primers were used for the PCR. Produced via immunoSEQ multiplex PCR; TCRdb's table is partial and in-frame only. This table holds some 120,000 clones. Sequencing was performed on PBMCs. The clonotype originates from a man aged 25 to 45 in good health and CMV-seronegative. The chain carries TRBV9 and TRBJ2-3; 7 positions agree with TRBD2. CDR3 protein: CASSDWTSGDTQYF. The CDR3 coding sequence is TGTGCCAGCAGCGATTGGACTAGTGGGGATACGCAGTATTTT.